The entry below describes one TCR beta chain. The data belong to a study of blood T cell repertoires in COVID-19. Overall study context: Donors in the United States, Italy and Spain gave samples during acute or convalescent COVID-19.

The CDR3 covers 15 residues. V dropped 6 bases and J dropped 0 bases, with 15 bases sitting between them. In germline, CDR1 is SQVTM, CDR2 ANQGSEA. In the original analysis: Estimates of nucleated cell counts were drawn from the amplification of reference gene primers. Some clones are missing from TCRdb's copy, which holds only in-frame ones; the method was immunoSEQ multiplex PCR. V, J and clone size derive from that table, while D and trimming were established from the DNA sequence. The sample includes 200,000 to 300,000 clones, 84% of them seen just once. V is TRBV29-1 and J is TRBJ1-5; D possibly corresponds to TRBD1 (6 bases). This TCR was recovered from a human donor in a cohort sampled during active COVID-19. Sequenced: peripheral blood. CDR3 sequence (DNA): TGCAGCGTCCGCGGGCGGACAGCTAGCAATCAGCCCCAGCATTTT. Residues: CSVRGRTASNQPQHF.